Listed below are T cell receptor beta chains from one sample, sequenced in a study of blood T cell repertoires in COVID-19. The repertoire was sequenced with immunoSEQ multiplex PCR; TCRdb's copy has only in-frame clones and lacks some. The data contain about 400,000 clones, about 83% of them singletons. What was sequenced was PBMCs or T cells enriched from blood (not recorded which). The receptors were gathered from a woman aged 45-60 years who had recovered from COVID-19. Each CDR3 is given with its conserved first and last residue. D genes are given only for firm matches. Some rows mark clone size as missing; the rest say once, few, many or name a class of expanded clone.

clone_size j_call d_call v_call cdr3_aa cdr3_nt
NA TRBJ2-5 TRBD2 TRBV5-1 CASSFGSGGADETQYF TGCGCCAGCAGCTTTGGGAGCGGGGGGGCGGATGAGACCCAGTACTTC
NA TRBJ2-1 NA TRBV3-1/TRBV3-2 CASSHTPSEQFF TGTGCCAGCAGCCACACGCCTAGTGAGCAGTTCTTC
NA TRBJ1-6 NA TRBV12-5 CASGLRGNIWNSPLHF TGTGCTAGTGGTTTGAGGGGTAATATTTGGAATTCACCCCTCCACTTT
once TRBJ1-1 TRBD1 TRBV28 CASSLGTANTEAFF TGTGCCAGCAGTCTAGGGACAGCGAACACTGAAGCTTTCTTT
NA TRBJ1-2 NA TRBV5-6 CASSLSFGARNYGYTF TGTGCCAGCAGCTTATCATTTGGGGCCCGAAACTATGGCTACACCTTC
NA TRBJ1-1 NA TRBV5-1 CASSLEPAARYTEAFF TGCGCCAGCAGCTTGGAGCCCGCCGCCCGTTACACTGAAGCTTTCTTT
NA TRBJ1-1 NA TRBV30 CAWGAPGAPTEAFF TGTGCCTGGGGGGCCCCAGGGGCGCCCACTGAAGCTTTCTTT
once TRBJ2-3 TRBD2 TRBV7-3 CASSTGLAGATDTQYF TGTGCCAGCAGCACGGGACTAGCGGGGGCAACAGATACGCAGTATTTT
NA TRBJ1-1 NA TRBV6-2/TRBV6-3 CASSLPPTLLGGTEAFF TGTGCCAGCAGCCTACCACCGACACTTTTAGGGGGCACTGAAGCTTTCTTT
NA TRBJ1-1 NA TRBV3-1/TRBV3-2 CASSQVQGSTEAFF TGTGCCAGCAGCCAAGTTCAGGGGTCGACTGAAGCTTTCTTT
NA TRBJ2-7 NA TRBV5-4 CASSLGGLRATYEQYF TGTGCCAGCAGCTTGGGGGGGCTGCGAGCAACCTACGAGCAGTACTTC
once TRBJ2-2 TRBD1 TRBV6-2/TRBV6-3 CASSQPQTGLAGELFF TGTGCCAGCAGCCAACCTCAGACAGGGTTGGCCGGGGAGCTGTTTTTT
NA TRBJ1-2 TRBD1 TRBV6-5 CASIGGTAYGYTF TGTGCCAGCATTGGGGGGACAGCCTATGGCTACACCTTC
few TRBJ1-5 NA TRBV7-8 CASSLRTASSNQPQHF TGTGCCAGCAGCTTAAGGACAGCATCTAGCAATCAGCCCCAGCATTTT
NA TRBJ2-7 NA TRBV5-6 CASSLAGIYEQYF TGTGCCAGCAGCTTGGCAGGGATCTACGAGCAGTACTTC
NA TRBJ1-4 NA TRBV5-1 CASSLKSGATNEKLFF TGCGCCAGCAGCTTGAAGTCGGGAGCAACTAATGAAAAACTGTTTTTT
NA TRBJ1-6 TRBD1 TRBV3-1/TRBV3-2 CASSHGQAGSPLHF TGTGCCAGCAGCCATGGACAGGCGGGTTCACCCCTCCACTTT
NA TRBJ1-2 NA TRBV28 CASSLRSGNYGYTF TGTGCCAGCAGTTTAAGATCAGGGAACTATGGCTACACCTTC
NA TRBJ1-1 NA TRBV7-2 CASSPDAGRRNTEAFF TGTGCCAGCAGCCCTGATGCGGGACGTAGGAACACTGAAGCTTTCTTT
once TRBJ2-5 NA TRBV14 CASSQPWTSRLVETQYF TGTGCCAGCAGCCAACCGTGGACAAGCCGTTTGGTCGAGACCCAGTACTTC
once TRBJ2-3 NA TRBV27 CASSSGDTQYF TGTGCCAGCAGTTCCGGAGATACGCAGTATTTT
NA TRBJ2-7 TRBD1 TRBV6-5 CAILQGAPHEQYF TGTGCCATCCTACAGGGGGCCCCTCACGAGCAGTACTTC
NA TRBJ1-1 NA TRBV3-1/TRBV3-2 CASSLRQQGPNTEAFF TGTGCCAGCAGCCTAAGGCAGCAGGGGCCGAACACTGAAGCTTTCTTT
NA TRBJ1-2 TRBD1 TRBV3-1/TRBV3-2 CASSQDGQGARGYTF TGTGCCAGCAGCCAAGATGGACAGGGCGCACGCGGCTACACCTTC
NA TRBJ1-3 NA TRBV3-1/TRBV3-2 CASSHEGLSGNTIYF TGTGCCAGCAGCCACGAGGGTTTATCTGGAAACACCATATATTTT
once TRBJ1-1 NA TRBV29-1 CSVARTVNTEAFF TGCAGCGTTGCTCGGACTGTGAACACTGAAGCTTTCTTT
NA TRBJ2-5 TRBD1 TRBV29-1 CSVLGGVGTGHMGTQYF TGCAGCGTTTTAGGGGGAGTAGGGACAGGACACATGGGGACCCAGTACTTC